Here is one T cell receptor beta chain with its context. Assay: immunoSEQ multiplex PCR; the TCRdb copy retains only in-frame clones and omits some. Of about 57,000 clones listed, 70% to 90% are singletons. The source of the sample is a study of T cell changes during pregnancy in multiple sclerosis. This CDR3 comprises 15 residues. Trimming removed 5 bases from V and 4 bases from J, with 15 bases in between. The clonotype comes from a female donor with multiple sclerosis, enrolled in a pregnancy study. The rearrangement uses TRBV5-3 and TRBJ2-2, with D possibly being TRBD2 (6 bases). TRBV5-3 is sorted into the ORF group, with uncertain function. The material was peripheral blood, obtained after pregnancy. The CDR3 is CARSPLRGGTGELFF. The CDR3 bases are TGTGCCAGAAGTCCTCTCCGGGGAGGCACCGGGGAGCTGTTTTTT.